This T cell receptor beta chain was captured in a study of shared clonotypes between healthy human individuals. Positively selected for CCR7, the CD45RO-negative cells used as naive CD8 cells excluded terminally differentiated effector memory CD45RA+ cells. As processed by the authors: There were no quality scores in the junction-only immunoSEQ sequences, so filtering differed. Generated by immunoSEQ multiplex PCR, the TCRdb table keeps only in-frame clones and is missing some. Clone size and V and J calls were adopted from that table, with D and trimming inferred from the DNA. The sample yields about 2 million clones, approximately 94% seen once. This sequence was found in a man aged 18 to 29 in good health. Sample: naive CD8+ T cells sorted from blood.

The DNA for the CDR3 is TGTGCCAGCTCGTCTGCCTCCTACGAGCAGTACTTC. It codes for CASSSASYEQYF. The chain carries TRBV18 and TRBJ2-7; D unclear. This CDR3 is 12 amino acids long. Germline V lookup: CDR1 KGHSH, CDR2 LQKENI. V gave up 6 bases and J gave up 0 bases, with 6 bases separating them.